This TCR beta chain originates from a study of breast tumors, draining lymph nodes, adjacent tissues. Samples came from axillary lymph nodes draining the breast cancer. V dropped 2 bases and J dropped 2 bases, with 22 bases sitting between them. Germline V gene lookup returns CDR1 SGHTS and CDR2 YDEGEE. This CDR3 is built from 18 residues. In TCRdb, the multiplex PCR reads were re-called with MiXCR into one record per CDR3 protein. Of around 110,000 distinct CDR3 sequences detected, about 30% appear once; the ten largest clones hold approximately 5%. The source is a female donor with breast cancer. Some clones in this sample may be carry-over from other donors' samples. Sequencing input: axillary lymph node tissue. The genes are TRBV5-8 and TRBJ2-5; TRBD2 is a possible D gene (5 bases). CDR3 region: CASSLGRTRVRGQETQYF. DNA for the CDR3: TGTGCCAGCAGCTTAGGACGGACCCGGGTCCGGGGACAAGAGACCCAGTACTTC.